The rows below give T cell receptor beta chains drawn from one sample of a study of blood T cell repertoires in COVID-19. The protocol was immunoSEQ multiplex PCR, while the TCRdb copy is restricted to in-frame clones and leaves out a portion. The top ten clones hold about 1% of a sample with fewer than 300,000 clones, around 85% of them seen once. Sequencing was done on a sample of peripheral blood. The source of these receptors is a human donor with COVID-19, enrolled during active disease. The donor label of this sample is uncertain. The CDR3 runs from the conserved cysteine through the conserved F or W. Fields, in order: clone size, V gene, J gene, D gene, CDR3 protein, CDR3 DNA. The D gene is left open where the match is weak. Rows give clone size only sometimes, using once, few, many, or a class for an expanded clone.

once	TRBV30	TRBJ2-7	-	CACHLGFYEQYF	TGTGCCTGTCACCTCGGGTTCTACGAGCAGTACTTC
once	TRBV5-6	TRBJ2-4	-	CASSLAGGAKNIQYF	TGTGCCAGCAGCTTAGCAGGAGGGGCCAAAAACATTCAGTACTTC
-	TRBV7-3	TRBJ2-7	TRBD2	CASSLGGRSSGSYEQYF	TGTGCCAGCAGCTTAGGGGGACGTTCTAGCGGGTCCTACGAGCAGTACTTC
-	TRBV7-9	TRBJ2-7	TRBD2	CASSLVLAGAYEQYF	TGTGCCAGCAGCTTAGTCCTAGCGGGGGCCTACGAGCAGTACTTC
-	TRBV27	TRBJ1-3	-	CASSLGYSSGNTIYF	TGTGCCAGCAGTTTAGGGTACAGCTCTGGAAACACCATATATTTT
few	TRBV6-1	TRBJ2-3	-	CASSEMRMDTQYF	TGTGCCAGCAGTGAAATGAGGATGGATACGCAGTATTTT
-	TRBV7-8	TRBJ2-3	TRBD2	CASSFPRGGERTDTQYF	TGTGCCAGCAGCTTCCCCCGGGGGGGGGAACGCACAGATACGCAGTATTTT
few	TRBV28	TRBJ1-1	TRBD1	CASYRGRNTEAFF	TGTGCCAGCTACAGGGGGCGAAACACTGAAGCTTTCTTT
-	TRBV12-3/TRBV12-4	TRBJ2-1	TRBD1	CASRPGQAGEQFF	TGTGCCAGCAGACCGGGACAGGCAGGAGAGCAGTTCTTC
-	TRBV18	TRBJ1-6	-	CASSPRVVQGPLHF	TGTGCCAGCTCACCAAGAGTTGTGCAGGGGCCCCTCCACTTT
-	TRBV3-1/TRBV3-2	TRBJ2-3	TRBD2	CASSLLAANTQYF	TGTGCCAGCAGCCTGCTAGCGGCGAATACGCAGTATTTT
once	TRBV4-1	TRBJ2-7	-	CASSQRLEVTREQYF	TGCGCCAGCAGCCAACGACTAGAGGTAACCCGCGAGCAGTACTTC
-	TRBV7-8	TRBJ2-7	-	CASSFAITYEQYF	TGTGCCAGCAGCTTCGCGATCACGTACGAGCAGTACTTC
few	TRBV6-9	TRBJ1-4	-	CASSGSRGVKLFF	TGTGCCAGCAGTGGCTCACGGGGGGTAAAACTGTTTTTT
-	TRBV18	TRBJ2-1	-	CASSPSRDNEQFF	TGTGCCAGCTCACCAAGCCGAGACAATGAGCAGTTCTTC
few	TRBV19	TRBJ1-5	-	CASRLLNQPQHF	TGTGCCAGTAGACTTCTTAATCAGCCCCAGCATTTT
-	TRBV7-2	TRBJ2-3	TRBD2	CASSFGTSRHTDTQYF	TGTGCCAGCAGCTTCGGGACTAGCAGACACACAGATACGCAGTATTTT
-	TRBV19	TRBJ2-5	-	CASSMMGRGETQYF	TGTGCCAGTAGTATGATGGGCAGGGGAGAGACCCAGTACTTC
-	TRBV5-1	TRBJ1-1	-	CASSFRQSSMNTEAFF	TGCGCCAGCAGCTTTCGACAGTCTAGTATGAACACTGAAGCTTTCTTT
-	TRBV18	TRBJ1-1	-	CASTVQRRNTEAFF	TGTGCCAGCACAGTCCAACGGCGAAACACTGAAGCTTTCTTT
-	TRBV19	TRBJ1-1	-	CASRTQVTEAFF	TGTGCCAGTAGGACGCAGGTGACTGAAGCTTTCTTT
-	TRBV6-2/TRBV6-3	TRBJ2-1	TRBD2	CASSRTSGGNNEQFF	TGTGCCAGCAGTAGAACTAGCGGGGGGAACAATGAGCAGTTCTTC
once	TRBV2	TRBJ2-7	-	CASSGRSSYEQYF	TGTGCCAGCAGTGGGCGGAGCTCCTACGAGCAGTACTTC
-	TRBV7-9	TRBJ1-6	-	CASSSGGQELDSPLHF	TGTGCCAGCAGCTCCGGCGGGCAGGAATTGGATTCACCCCTCCACTTT
-	TRBV13	TRBJ2-7	-	CASSLSGQSLYEQYF	TGTGCCAGCAGCTTATCAGGGCAGTCCCTCTACGAGCAGTACTTC
-	TRBV28	TRBJ2-5	TRBD1	CASSKQGGRETQYF	TGTGCCAGCAGTAAACAGGGGGGAAGAGAGACCCAGTACTTC
few	TRBV19	TRBJ2-7	TRBD2	CASSPALSGRAVYEQYF	TGTGCCAGTAGTCCCGCCTTGAGCGGGAGGGCTGTATACGAGCAGTACTTC
once	TRBV3-1/TRBV3-2	TRBJ2-7	-	CASSRGHTQNYEQYF	TGTGCCAGCAGCCGGGGACATACCCAGAATTACGAGCAGTACTTC
-	TRBV10-1	TRBJ1-1	-	CASRRRGGNDTEAFF	TGCGCCAGCAGAAGGAGAGGGGGAAACGACACTGAAGCTTTCTTT
-	TRBV9	TRBJ2-2	-	CASSVVDRNTGELFF	TGTGCCAGCAGCGTAGTGGACAGAAACACCGGGGAGCTGTTTTTT
-	TRBV6-2/TRBV6-3	TRBJ1-2	TRBD1	CASSIDRGRQNGYTF	TGTGCCAGCAGCATCGACAGGGGGCGCCAGAATGGCTACACCTTC
-	TRBV27	TRBJ1-2	-	CATLSSTQEVNGYTF	TGTGCCACCCTTTCGTCCACCCAGGAGGTGAACGGCTACACCTTC
-	TRBV28	TRBJ2-5	TRBD2	CASSRGGAGETQYF	TGTGCCAGCAGCCGGGGGGGAGCGGGAGAGACCCAGTACTTC
-	TRBV21-1	TRBJ1-2	-	CASSTKIGTGDHVYGYTF	TGTGCCAGCAGCACAAAAATCGGGACAGGGGACCATGTCTATGGCTACACCTTC
-	TRBV25-1	TRBJ1-2	TRBD1	CASSVQGLGYTF	TGTGCCAGCAGTGTACAGGGGCTTGGCTACACCTTC
-	TRBV19	TRBJ2-2	TRBD2	CASSSLGTSGRRTGELFF	TGTGCCAGTAGTTCGCTCGGGACTAGCGGGAGAAGGACCGGGGAGCTGTTTTTT
once	TRBV30	TRBJ1-6	-	CASDPTGDSPLHF	TGTGCCTCGGACCCAACGGGGGATTCACCCCTCCACTTT
-	TRBV10-1	TRBJ1-3	TRBD1	CASSDHGTASGNTIYF	TGCGCCAGCAGTGACCACGGGACAGCTTCTGGAAACACCATATATTTT
-	TRBV11-2	TRBJ2-7	TRBD1	CASSLDLIGTGGEQYF	TGTGCCAGCAGCCTAGATCTAATCGGGACAGGGGGCGAGCAGTACTTC
-	TRBV6-5	TRBJ1-1	-	CASSYRRGATEAFF	TGTGCCAGCAGTTACCGGCGGGGGGCCACTGAAGCTTTCTTT
-	TRBV19	TRBJ1-5	-	CASSRQGLRADRLRGNQPQHF	TGTGCCAGTAGTCGTCAGGGTCTGAGAGCCGACCGACTAAGGGGGAATCAGCCCCAGCATTTT
-	TRBV7-9	TRBJ1-1	-	CASSRVNTEAFF	TGTGCCAGCAGCCGAGTGAACACTGAAGCTTTCTTT
-	TRBV11-2	TRBJ2-2	TRBD2	CASSRGVGIGELFF	TGTGCCAGCAGTCGGGGGGTAGGGATCGGGGAGCTGTTTTTT
-	TRBV28	TRBJ2-7	-	CASSLPSRYEQYF	TGTGCCAGCAGTTTGCCTAGCAGATACGAGCAGTACTTC